This T cell receptor beta chain originates from a study of regulatory T cells in long-lasting Graves disease. Arm-PCR of CDR3 regions with iRepertoire HTBI primers generated TCR beta libraries. TCRdb re-derived calls from the multiplex PCR reads in MiXCR, one entry per CDR3 protein. The table has approximately 400,000 distinct CDR3 sequences, 15% seen once. The germline V gene has CDR1 MNHNS and CDR2 SASEGT. With 4 bases clipped from V and 1 base from J, the junction kept 0 bases outside the gene matches. The CDR3 length is 14 residues. Findings and limits, study-wide: Repertoires from persistent disease leaned toward TRBV28, TRBJ1-2 and TRBJ2-5.

There are many counts of this clonotype. Its antigen is not known. The sample's time point: newly diagnosed GD, antithyroid drugs for less than 3 months. Scientists built the TCR library using RNA that was extracted from PBMCs. This same sample was also part of a study on T cells in Graves' hyperthyroidism and ophthalmopathy.

Sequenced material: peripheral blood mononuclear cells (PBMCs), taken at new diagnosis, from a patient treated with antithyroid drugs. The chain combines TRBV6-1 with TRBJ2-3; the match to TRBD1 covers 9 bases. This clonotype originated in a woman between 25 and 40 years old with Graves disease. The CDR3 is CASSGTGGTDTQYF. CDR3 DNA: TGTGCCAGCAGTGGGACAGGGGGCACAGATACGCAGTATTTT.